Listed here are 10 T cell receptor beta chains from one sample, sequenced in a study of beta chain features in type 1 diabetes. Study results and caveats: Shortening that was moderate but significant affected the TCRB CDR3s of Type 1 diabetes patients in all four CD4+ subsets.

Investigators reverse transcribed all isolated RNA, so they sequenced expressed TCRB transcripts. The data were produced by immunoSEQ multiplex PCR, yet TCRdb's version contains in-frame clones alone and is incomplete. The repertoire holds roughly 260,000 clones, with roughly 21% as singletons. Their target antigens are unknown. Sequenced sample: naive CD4+ T cells from blood. All receptors come from a middle-aged woman with type 1 diabetes.

This clone was counted a few times. The V gene is TRBV6-5, the J gene TRBJ1-4; 8 nucleotides line up with TRBD1. The germline V gene has CDR1 MNHEY and CDR2 SVGAGI. V dropped 5 bases and J dropped 5; count of bases not matched to a gene: 7. The CDR3 loop spans 15 amino acids. The CDR3 protein is CASSKGQGNNEKLFF. CDR3 bases: TGTGCCAGCAGTAAAGGACAGGGCAACAATGAAAAACTGTTTTTT.

This clone was observed a handful of times. The chain employs TRBV9 and TRBJ2-7; 8 nucleotides agree with TRBD1. This CDR3 spans 16 amino acids. The V and J ends lost 0 bases and 2 bases, in that order; junction bases with no gene match: 7. The V gene's germline CDR1 is SGDLS and CDR2 YYNGEE. The CDR3 DNA follows: TGTGCCAGCAGCGTAGCCTTAACAGGGGGTACCTACGAGCAGTACTTC. This translates into CASSVALTGGTYEQYF.

The chain has TRBV10-3 and TRBJ1-1; no clear D gene. The CDR3 length is 14 residues. Trimming pared 5 bases from V and 1 base from J, leaving 11 bases between. CDR1 and CDR2 from the germline V gene are ENHRY and SYGVKD. The CDR3 loop is CAISQVAGNTEAFF. DNA of the CDR3: TGTGCCATCAGTCAGGTGGCGGGGAACACTGAAGCTTTCTTT.

Only a few counts were recorded for this clone. This chain's CDR3 is CASARPGQANTEAFF. For the CDR3, the DNA is TGTGCCAGCGCCCGACCGGGACAGGCGAACACTGAAGCTTTCTTT. The chain carries TRBV2 and TRBJ1-1; TRBD1 matches 8 bases. J gave up 1 base and V 8 bases, and 9 bases lay outside the gene matches. The germline V gene encodes CDR1 SNHLY and CDR2 FYNNEI. The CDR3 runs 15 residues.

This clone was counted only a few times. The chain carries TRBV5-4 and TRBJ2-1; D gene uncertain. The CDR3 runs to 15 residues. The V and J ends lost 0 bases and 4 bases respectively, with 11 bases between them. Germline V gene data show CDR1 as SGHNT and CDR2 as YYREEE (reference sequence). The CDR3 protein is CASSLARRPYNEQFF. CDR3 nucleotide sequence: TGTGCCAGCAGCTTGGCCAGGCGACCTTACAATGAGCAGTTCTTC.

J is TRBJ2-3 and V is TRBV6-5; 7 bases line up with TRBD2. Germline V CDR1 and CDR2: MNHEY, SVGAGI. This CDR3 is 15 amino acids long. With 2 bases clipped from V and 5 bases from J, the junction kept 7 bases outside the gene matches. CDR3 protein: CASSYRSGVRDTQYF. DNA for the CDR3: TGTGCCAGCAGTTACAGAAGCGGGGTTAGAGATACGCAGTATTTT.

The V and J genes are TRBV9 and TRBJ2-7; perhaps TRBD1 as D (5 bases). The germline CDR1 and CDR2 sequences are SGDLS and YYNGEE. V lost 5 bases and J lost 2, with 17 bases in between. This CDR3 is built from 15 residues. CDR3 in amino acids: CASSVHDSLPYEQYF. The CDR3 nucleotides are TGTGCCAGCAGTGTACACGACAGTCTTCCCTACGAGCAGTACTTC.

This chain links TRBV7-2 with TRBJ1-1; D unresolved. V was clipped by 5 bases and J by 5 bases, with 21 bases between them. This CDR3 is built from 16 residues. CDR1 is SGHTA and CDR2 is FQGNSA in the germline V gene. CDR3 nucleotide sequence: TGTGCCAGCAGCCCACCTGGGAGCTTAATGAGGACTGAAGCTTTCTTT. This encodes CASSPPGSLMRTEAFF.

This rearrangement joins TRBV9 to TRBJ2-6, with 7 bases aligning to TRBD1. The ends lost 2 bases at V and 2 bases at J; junction bases unmatched: 10. There are 18 residues in the CDR3. Germline assignment: CDR1 SGDLS and CDR2 YYNGEE. The CDR3 region is CASSVYEGARTGANVLTF. The CDR3 DNA reads TGTGCCAGCAGCGTTTACGAGGGGGCTCGGACTGGGGCCAACGTCCTGACTTTC.

The rearrangement links TRBV5-4 to TRBJ2-3; perhaps TRBD1 as D (7 bases). Germline values: CDR1 SGHNT, CDR2 YYREEE (reference sequence). The CDR3 contains 16 residues. Deletions cut 0 bases from V and 9 bases from J, with 20 bases between. This CDR3 is CASSLASDRTAGTQYF. The DNA of the CDR3 is TGTGCCAGCAGCTTGGCGTCGGACAGGACCGCGGGGACGCAGTATTTT.